The clone carrying this T cell receptor (beta chain) was counted a few times. Its antigen remains unidentified. The data belong to a study of T-cell reconstitution after alpha-beta-depleted transplantation in children. Findings of the study overall: Elevated TCRbeta diversity at day 60 was traced, in some patients, to surviving recipient T cells and thymic progenitors. About two months after transplant, alpha-beta T cells reportedly came from several hundred expanded graft clones. Newly generated T cells supplied most T-cell counts and diversity one year post-transplant.

Germline V lookup: CDR1 SGHRS, CDR2 YFSETQ. This CDR3 contains 12 residues. V lost 1 base, J lost 10 bases, and 9 bases lay in between. During its preparation, the TCRbeta library received unique molecular identifiers. TCRdb recomputed calls from the PCR reads with MiXCR, one row per CDR3 protein. The sample shows more than 500,000 distinct CDR3 sequences, roughly an eighth of them seen only once. Sequencing used PBMCs, mostly from graft donor cells, obtained 180 days after TCRalphabeta/CD19-depleted stem cell transplant. This clonotype was obtained from a female patient aged 2 to 10 who had a stem cell transplant for aplastic anemia, so the T cells may come from the graft donor. J is TRBJ2-1 and V is TRBV5-1; no definite D call. The CDR3 loop reads CASSLTTDEQFF. CDR3 coding DNA: TGCGCCAGCAGCTTGACAACAGACGAGCAGTTCTTC.